One sample yielded the 26 T cell receptor beta chains listed below, sequenced in a study of blood T cells in healthy people across ages. A sample-barcoded 5' primer and a J-beta primer mix were used in a second PCR of roughly 7 to 11 cycles. One entry per CDR3 protein results from TCRdb running MiXCR on the 5' RACE reads. This sample yields about 1.1 million distinct CDR3 sequences, of which around two fifths are seen a single time; around 13% belongs to the top ten. Source material: blood. All receptors come from a man aged 18 to 30 in good health.

The chain links TRBV5-1 to TRBJ1-1; D unclear. The CDR3 has 13 amino acids. In germline, CDR1 is SGHRS, CDR2 YFSETQ. Trimming shortened V by 3 bases and J by 5 bases, and 11 bases separated the two germline ends. CDR3 protein: CASSYGVETEAFF. The DNA of the CDR3 is TGCGCCAGCAGCTACGGCGTGGAGACTGAAGCTTTCTTT.

This rearrangement joins TRBV6-2 or TRBV6-3 to TRBJ1-2, with D hard to call. CDR3 size: 15 residues. Deletions cut 2 bases from V and 0 bases from J, with 10 bases between. Germline V gives CDR1 MNHEY, CDR2 SVGEGT. The CDR3 loop reads CASSYPERSNYGYTF. The CDR3 nucleotides are TGTGCCAGCAGTTACCCGGAGAGATCTAACTATGGCTACACCTTC.

In its sample, this clonotype was seen once. V gene TRBV20-1 combines with J gene TRBJ2-1; 8 bases fit TRBD2. The J call may be mistaken, given a closer DNA end match to TRBJ2-7. There are 15 residues in the CDR3. CDR1 DFQATT and CDR2 SNEGSKA come from the germline V gene (reference sequence). CDR3: CSASGAGETYNEQYF. In DNA form, the CDR3 reads TGCAGTGCTTCCGGAGCGGGGGAAACCTACAATGAGCAGTACTTC.

This sequence joins TRBV28 and TRBJ2-1; no definite D call. This CDR3 has 16 amino acids. Trimming took 6 bases from V and 1 from J, leaving 16 bases between them. CDR1 and CDR2 (germline): MDHEN, SYDVKM. CDR3 loop: CASSPPSSLSYNEQFF. The DNA for the CDR3 is TGTGCCAGCAGCCCCCCTTCGAGCTTGTCCTACAATGAGCAGTTCTTC.

A few counts support this clonotype. This rearrangement joins TRBV10-3 to TRBJ1-1, with D unclear. The CDR3 has 15 amino acids. Deletions cut 0 bases from V and 0 bases from J, with 8 bases between. Germline-derived CDR1 and CDR2 are ENHRY and SYGVKD. CDR3 DNA sequence: TGTGCCATCAGTGAGTCGGGCACTTTGAACACTGAAGCTTTCTTT. Residues: CAISESGTLNTEAFF.

The V and J genes are TRBV5-1 and TRBJ2-3; 7 bases are shared with TRBD1. Per the germline V gene, CDR1 is SGHRS and CDR2 is YFSETQ. V shed 3 bases and J 0 bases; nucleotides not matched to a gene: 7. CDR3 length equals 16 residues. The CDR3 nucleotides read TGCGCCAGCAGCTCCAGACAGGGCCTTAGCACAGATACGCAGTATTTT. Its translation: CASSSRQGLSTDTQYF.

The V gene is TRBV18, the J gene TRBJ1-2, with D unclear. The CDR3 contains 15 residues. Trimming took 6 bases from V and 4 from J, leaving 18 bases between them. Per the germline V gene, CDR1 is KGHSH and CDR2 is LQKENI. CDR3 in DNA: TGTGCCAGCTCTCTCGTGCGAGAATCCTTCTATGGCTACACCTTC. It yields the protein CASSLVRESFYGYTF. The variable domain in full, completed from reference TRBV18 and TRBJ1-2, reads NAGVMQNPRHLVRRRGQEARLRCSPMKGHSHVYWYRQLPEEGLKFMVYLQKENIIDESGMPKERFSAEFPKEGPSILRIQQVVRGDSAAYFCASSLVRESFYGYTFGSGTRLTVV.

The chain employs TRBV20-1 and TRBJ1-1, with 8 nucleotides matching TRBD1. Germline-derived CDR1 and CDR2 are DFQATT and SNEGSKA (reference sequence). The CDR3 runs 13 residues. J was trimmed by 6 bases and V by 3 bases; bases with no gene match: 6. DNA of the CDR3: TGCAGTGCTAGCCGGGGACAGGTCGCTGAAGCTTTCTTT. It encodes CSASRGQVAEAFF.

The chain is built from TRBV20-1 and TRBJ2-3; the D is unclear. CDR1 and CDR2 from the germline V gene are DFQATT and SNEGSKA (reference sequence). This CDR3 region has 12 residues. V was clipped by 3 bases and J by 3 bases, with 7 bases between them. The CDR3 region is CSASRDTDTQYF. DNA of the CDR3: TGCAGTGCTAGTCGCGATACAGATACGCAGTATTTT.

Points on this clonotype: This may come from a read error, since a much larger clone is one base off. This rearrangement joins TRBV24-1 to TRBJ2-3; either TRBD1 or TRBD2 may supply D (5 bases each). The CDR3 is 15 amino acids. The ends were cut back, 4 bases at V and 4 bases at J, with 14 bases in the middle. The germline V gene encodes CDR1 KGHDR and CDR2 SFDVKD. As DNA, the CDR3 is TGTGCCACCAGTGACCCGGGACCTCGCCCAGATACGCAGTATTTT. Translating gives CATSDPGPRPDTQYF.

The rearrangement joins TRBV6-5 to TRBJ1-2; no clear D gene. Per the germline V gene, CDR1 is MNHEY and CDR2 is SVGAGI. This CDR3 is built from 14 residues. The V and J ends lost 5 bases and 8 bases respectively, with 18 bases between them. The CDR3 region has the DNA TGTGCCAGCAGTAGGGAGGGTCGGGTCGAGGGCTACACCTTC. Translating gives CASSREGRVEGYTF.

This clonotype appeared a few times. This chain uses TRBV9 with TRBJ1-2; possibly TRBD1 for D (5 bases). The CDR3 covers 14 residues. Germline values: CDR1 SGDLS, CDR2 YYNGEE. V was cut by 3 bases and J by 6 bases, with 15 bases left in between. The CDR3 DNA follows: TGTGCCAGCAGCGCGGCGACGGGGGTCCATGGCTACACCTTC. It yields the protein CASSAATGVHGYTF.

This clonotype was counted a few times. The chain employs TRBV20-1 and TRBJ2-1, with no clear D. There are 14 residues in the CDR3. V was cut by 4 bases and J by 0 bases, with 10 bases left in between. Germline values: CDR1 DFQATT, CDR2 SNEGSKA (reference sequence). CDR3: CSATVESSYNEQFF. CDR3 in DNA: TGCAGTGCTACTGTCGAGAGCTCCTACAATGAGCAGTTCTTC.

V usage is TRBV9 and J usage is TRBJ1-1; D is perhaps TRBD1 (6 bases). Germline V gives CDR1 SGDLS, CDR2 YYNGEE. V was clipped by 3 bases and J by 5 bases, with 20 bases between them. The CDR3 runs 16 residues. The DNA of the CDR3 is TGTGCCAGCAGCGCGGTAGCACAGGGTGTGAGAACTGAAGCTTTCTTT. It translates to CASSAVAQGVRTEAFF.

The J gene is TRBJ2-7, the V gene TRBV4-1; TRBD2 is a possible D gene (6 bases). The CDR3 is 14 residues long. V was clipped by 8 bases and J by 7 bases, with 21 bases between them. CDR1 is MGHRA and CDR2 is YSYEKL in the germline V gene. CDR3 nucleotide sequence: TGCGCCAGCTCGGGGGTCCGACTTAACAATGAGCAGTACTTC. Its protein product is CASSGVRLNNEQYF.

The chain recombines TRBV20-1 with TRBJ1-6, with D possibly matching TRBD1 (5 bases). Trimming removed 5 bases at V and 10 bases at J, with 18 bases between. The germline CDR1 and CDR2 sequences are DFQATT and SNEGSKA (reference sequence). The CDR3 has 14 residues. The CDR3 loop is CSAFLSGTSSPLHF. The CDR3 coding sequence is TGCAGTGCTTTCCTTTCGGGGACGTCCTCACCCCTCCACTTT.

As regards this clonotype: Germline is not matched at one junction end, which may reflect a read error. V is TRBV5-6 and J is TRBJ2-1, with D uncertain. CDR1 is SGHDT, CDR2 YYEEEE, per germline. The CDR3 is 17 residues long. The CDR3: CANSLFSSRLTYNEQFF. The CDR3 DNA sequence: TGTGCCAACAGCTTGTTTTCAAGTCGCTTAACCTACAATGAGCAGTTCTTC. Looking up the rest from reference TRBV5-6 and TRBJ2-1 gives the full variable domain: DAGVTQSPTHLIKTRGQQVTLRCSPKSGHDTVSWYQQALGQGPQFIFQYYEEEERQRGNFPDRFSGHQFPNYSSELNVNALLLGDSALYLCANSLFSSRLTYNEQFFGPGTRLTVL.

The chain uses TRBV7-2 and TRBJ1-1; no clear D. Germline V CDR1 and CDR2: SGHTA, FQGNSA. The CDR3 consists of 13 residues. V shed 4 bases and J shed 3 bases, with 9 bases lying between them. The CDR3 DNA follows: TGTGCCAGCAGCTGCTGGGTCGACACTGAAGCTTTCTTT. This codes for CASSCWVDTEAFF.

The chain joins TRBV2 to TRBJ1-4; 10 positions match TRBD1. Germline CDR1 is SNHLY and CDR2 is FYNNEI. V lost 3 bases, J lost 8 bases, and 6 bases stayed unmatched. This CDR3 has 15 amino acids. The CDR3 loop reads CASSETGGVEEKLFF. The CDR3 DNA sequence: TGTGCCAGCAGTGAGACAGGGGGCGTAGAAGAAAAACTGTTTTTT.

This clonotype was seen repeatedly, ten times or more. The chain has TRBV5-1 and TRBJ2-7; TRBD1 might be the D (6 bases). Per germline, CDR1 SGHRS and CDR2 YFSETQ. V was shortened by 0 bases and J by 2 bases, with 9 bases between the two germline ends. This CDR3 contains 14 residues. The CDR3 DNA is TGCGCCAGCAGCTTGGAAGGGGGAACCTACGAGCAGTACTTC. This sequence encodes CASSLEGGTYEQYF. Full variable domain (rest looked up from reference TRBV5-1 and TRBJ2-7): KAGVTQTPRYLIKTRGQQVTLSCSPISGHRSVSWYQQTPGQGLQFLFEYFSETQRNKGNFPGRFSGRQFSNSRSEMNVSTLELGDSALYLCASSLEGGTYEQYFGPGTRLTVT.

The V call is TRBV2, the J call TRBJ2-3; 7 positions agree with TRBD2. This CDR3 contains 14 residues. Germline CDR1 reads SNHLY; CDR2 reads FYNNEI. V dropped 7 bases and J dropped 5; count of bases not matched to a gene: 9. The CDR3 sequence is CASTMGGTVDTQYF. CDR3 DNA: TGTGCCAGCACCATGGGAGGGACTGTAGATACGCAGTATTTT.

This clonotype turned up a few times. The rearrangement joins TRBV27 to TRBJ1-2; TRBD1 agrees at 11 bases. The V segment lost 0 bases and the J segment 7 bases; nucleotides outside the gene matches: 4. Germline V gene sequence: CDR1 MNHEY, CDR2 SMNVEV (reference sequence). The CDR3 consists of 15 residues. DNA of the CDR3: TGTGCCAGCAGTTTATCGGGACAGGGGGTTCCTGGCTACACCTTC. This gives the protein CASSLSGQGVPGYTF.

The V gene is TRBV6-2 or TRBV6-3, the J gene TRBJ1-1; TRBD1 agrees at 7 bases. Germline V gene data show CDR1 as MNHEY and CDR2 as SVGEGT. V was pared by 6 bases and J by 10 bases, with 5 bases of the junction left unmatched. The CDR3 runs 11 residues. Here the CDR3 DNA reads TGTGCCAGCAGGTCACAGGGGACAGCTTTCTTT. Its translation is CASRSQGTAFF.

The rearrangement joins TRBV10-3 to TRBJ2-7, with 7 bases aligning to TRBD2. J lost 7 bases, V lost 6 bases, and 9 bases had no gene match. Germline-derived CDR1 and CDR2 are ENHRY and SYGVKD. The CDR3 is 13 amino acids. CDR3 loop: CAIRRLASNEQYF. For the CDR3, the DNA is TGTGCCATCAGACGACTAGCTTCCAATGAGCAGTACTTC.

This clonotype was observed once. The chain is built from TRBV20-1 and TRBJ2-7; D is unresolved. With the DNA end fitting TRBJ2-5 better, the J assignment may be wrong. This CDR3 comprises 18 residues. Germline V lookup: CDR1 DFQATT, CDR2 SNEGSKA (reference sequence). The CDR3, as DNA: TGCAGTGCTAGATCTCTGCCGGTCGGGCTATTAGTGCAAGAGACCCAGTACTTC. Its translation is CSARSLPVGLLVQETQYF.

The V call is TRBV29-1, the J call TRBJ1-2; D is ambiguous. Germline CDR1 is SQVTM and CDR2 is ANQGSEA. Trimming left V 4 bases short and J 0 bases short, with 9 bases between. The CDR3 totals 13 residues. CDR3 DNA: TGCAGCGTTGCGGGCCACACTAACTATGGCTACACCTTC. It translates to CSVAGHTNYGYTF.